This TCR beta chain was found in a study of cytomegalovirus exposure and HLA in healthy donors. Study observations and caveats: Most CMV-associated TCR beta chains were later found to appear HLA-restricted.

This clone was found a few times. What it recognizes is unknown. The CDR3 is 14 residues long. Trimming took 4 bases from V and 7 from J; bases not matched to a gene: 10. The germline V gene encodes CDR1 SGHRS and CDR2 YFSETQ. PCR employed 60 Vbeta and 13 Jbeta primers. Using immunoSEQ multiplex PCR, the repertoire was profiled, and TCRdb retains in-frame clones only, with some absent. The data show 180,000 or so clones, 72% seen once. The specimen was PBMCs. The rearrangement joins TRBV5-1 to TRBJ1-1; 7 bases fit TRBD1. This receptor was taken from a human donor in good health. As DNA, the CDR3 is TGCGCCAGCAGCACCCAGGGGGATGGTGGTGAAGCTTTCTTT. It encodes CASSTQGDGGEAFF.